The 3 T cell receptor beta chains listed next were all sequenced from one sample in a study of T cells after posttransplantation cyclophosphamide. Libraries were prepared by immunoSEQ multiplex PCR; TCRdb keeps only in-frame clonotypes and omits some of them. The table has 19,000 or so clones, 95% to 99% seen once. Sequenced material: naive CD8+ T cells sorted from PBMCs. These receptors were taken from a man aged 40-49 years in good health, CMV-negative, and a related stem cell transplant donor.

The chain recombines TRBV28 with TRBJ1-2; D might be TRBD1 (5 bases). The ends were cut back, 2 bases at V and 4 bases at J, with 11 bases in the middle. CDR1 and CDR2 from the germline V gene are MDHEN and SYDVKM. This CDR3 region has 14 residues. CDR3 sequence: CASSLLGVLYGYTF. The CDR3 DNA reads as TGTGCCAGCAGTTTACTAGGGGTGCTCTATGGCTACACCTTC.

In this sample, this clone turned up once. Germline is not matched at one junction end, which may reflect a read error. V gene TRBV7-8 combines with J gene TRBJ1-1, with D uncertain. From germline, CDR1 is SGHVS and CDR2 FQNEAQ. The CDR3 spans 13 residues. CDR3 sequence (DNA): TGTGCCGGCAGCTTATCGCGGGTATGGGAAGCTTTCTTT. Its protein is CAGSLSRVWEAFF. Filled out from reference TRBV7-8 and TRBJ1-1, the complete variable domain reads GAGVSQSPRYKVAKRGQDVALRCDPISGHVSLFWYQQALGQGPEFLTYFQNEAQLDKSGLPSDRFFAERPEGSVSTLKIQRTQQEDSAVYLCAGSLSRVWEAFFGQGTRLTVV.

The V and J genes are TRBV7-3 and TRBJ1-4; D uncertain. The CDR3 is 15 residues long. V was pared by 5 bases and J by 7 bases, with 17 bases between. The germline V gene encodes CDR1 SGHTA and CDR2 FQGTGA. Written as DNA, the CDR3 is TGTGCCAGCAGCCCCCACGGGGAGGCTGGTGAAAAACTGTTTTTT. It codes for CASSPHGEAGEKLFF. The entire variable domain, with the rest obtained from reference TRBV7-3 and TRBJ1-4, is as follows: GAGVSQTPSNKVTEKGKYVELRCDPISGHTALYWYRQSLGQGPEFLIYFQGTGAADDSGLPNDRFFAVRPEGSVSTLKIQRTERGDSAVYLCASSPHGEAGEKLFFGSGTQLSVL.